The sequence of this TCR beta chain was determined in a study of blood T cell repertoires in COVID-19. In terms of age and location, participants ranged from about 18 to 89 years and lived in about two dozen US areas. Participants' reported clinical history set cohort assignment. In germline, CDR1 is SGHNT, CDR2 YENEEA. Trimming removed 1 base at V and 8 bases at J, with 17 bases between. CDR3 length: 15 residues. Authors' methods: Estimation of nucleated cell counts relied on the amplification of reference gene primers. TCRdb's copy holds only in-frame clones and misses some; the assay was immunoSEQ multiplex PCR. Clone size and the V and J calls come from that table; the DNA yielded D and trimming. Among 130,000 or so clones listed, 84% were seen once.

Source material: PBMCs or T cells enriched from blood (not recorded which). V usage is TRBV11-3 and J usage is TRBJ1-2; D is uncertain. This TCR derives from a woman between 50 and 59 years old with acute COVID-19. In nucleotides, the CDR3 is TGTGCCAGCAGCTTAGGTCGGTTTTCGCCTGAGGGCTACACCTTC. Encoded protein: CASSLGRFSPEGYTF.